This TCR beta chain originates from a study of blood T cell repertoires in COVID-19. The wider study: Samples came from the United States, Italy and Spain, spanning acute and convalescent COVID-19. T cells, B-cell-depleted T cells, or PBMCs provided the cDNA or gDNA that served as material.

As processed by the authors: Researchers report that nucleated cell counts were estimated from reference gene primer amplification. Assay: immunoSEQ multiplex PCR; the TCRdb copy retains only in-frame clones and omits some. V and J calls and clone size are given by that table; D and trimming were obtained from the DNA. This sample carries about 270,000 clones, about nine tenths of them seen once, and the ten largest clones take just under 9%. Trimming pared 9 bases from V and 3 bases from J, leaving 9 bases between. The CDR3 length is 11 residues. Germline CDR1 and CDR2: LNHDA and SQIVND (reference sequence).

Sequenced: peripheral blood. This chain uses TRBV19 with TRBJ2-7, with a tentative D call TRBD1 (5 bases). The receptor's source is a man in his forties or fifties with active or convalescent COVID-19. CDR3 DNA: TGTGCCAGCGACAGTGGCTACGAGCAGTACTTC. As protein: CASDSGYEQYF.